Following are 17 T cell receptor beta chains from one sample sequenced in a study of spatial heterogeneity in lung cancer (dated by TCRdb to the late 2010s). This specimen's time point label, per the study, means: sample taken at primary tumor resection. The protocol used for the library was 5' RACE. Sequenced using a NextSeq 500. TCRdb reanalyzed the raw reads on its own, using fastp at Q25 for trimming and MiXCR for clone calling, and kept in-frame beta chains. Each entry is one CDR3 protein sequence, shown with its most common DNA and genes. In all, the sample holds about 36,000 distinct CDR3 sequences, and less than 9.5% of those were seen once. Roughly 30% of the sample belongs to the ten largest clones. The specimen was PBMCs, collected at surgery. The receptor source for this set is a female donor with early-stage non-small cell lung cancer.

In its sample, this clonotype was seen many times. The chain employs TRBV20-1 and TRBJ1-5; 11 bases align to TRBD1. The germline gives CDR1 DFQATT, CDR2 SNEGSKA (reference sequence). The CDR3 has 12 residues. V lost 6 bases to trimming and J lost 6 bases; unmatched junction nucleotides: 1. The CDR3 sequence: CSAGTGGQPQHF. The CDR3 DNA reads as TGCAGTGCGGGGACAGGGGGTCAGCCCCAGCATTTT.

This clonotype was seen at least ten times. The chain links TRBV10-3 to TRBJ2-7; 8 bases line up with TRBD1. V shed 0 bases, J shed 2 bases, and the junction held 3 bases outside the gene matches. This CDR3 comprises 15 residues. CDR1 is ENHRY and CDR2 is SYGVKD in the germline V gene. This CDR3 is CAISESGQGAYEQYF. The CDR3 DNA is TGTGCCATCAGTGAGTCAGGACAGGGAGCCTACGAGCAGTACTTC.

The V and J genes are TRBV9 and TRBJ2-3; 7 bases match TRBD2. J gave up 4 bases and V 5 bases, and 7 bases lay outside the gene matches. CDR1 and CDR2 from the germline V gene are SGDLS and YYNGEE. The CDR3 totals 14 residues. The CDR3 region is CASSGTSASDTQYF. CDR3 nucleotides: TGTGCCAGCAGTGGAACTAGCGCCTCAGATACGCAGTATTTT.

The genes are TRBV20-1 and TRBJ2-2; D possibly corresponds to TRBD1 (6 bases). Trimming removed 5 bases at V and 5 bases at J, with 15 bases between. CDR3 length: 14 residues. In germline, CDR1 is DFQATT, CDR2 SNEGSKA (reference sequence). CDR3 residues: CSASRTESTGELFF. The CDR3 bases are TGCAGTGCTTCCCGGACAGAATCGACCGGGGAGCTGTTTTTT.

This clonotype has ten or more counts. The chain recombines TRBV6-6 with TRBJ1-1; no firm D call. V lost 8 bases to trimming and J lost 3 bases, with 13 bases between them. The CDR3 covers 13 residues. CDR1 is MNHNY, CDR2 SVGAGI, per germline (reference sequence). CDR3 coding DNA: TGTGCCAGCGGCCCAACGGGTCACACTGAAGCTTTCTTT. Its protein is CASGPTGHTEAFF.

CDR3 in amino acids: CASSSGPGAPAYEQYF. The DNA for the CDR3 is TGTGCCAGCAGCTCCGGTCCCGGGGCCCCAGCCTACGAGCAGTACTTC. V and J are TRBV7-2 and TRBJ2-7; D is perhaps TRBD1 or TRBD2 (5 bases each). Germline CDR1 SGHTA, CDR2 FQGNSA. The CDR3 totals 16 residues. The V and J ends lost 4 bases and 2 bases respectively, with 18 bases between them. Filled out from reference TRBV7-2 and TRBJ2-7, the complete variable domain reads GAGVSQSPSNKVTEKGKDVELRCDPISGHTALYWYRQSLGQGLEFLIYFQGNSAPDKSGLPSDRFSAERTGGSVSTLTIQRTQQEDSAVYLCASSSGPGAPAYEQYFGPGTRLTVT.

This clonotype has more than one count but fewer than ten. The chain joins TRBV12-3 or TRBV12-4 to TRBJ2-5; a weak D match, TRBD2 (5 bases). The V gene lost 7 bases and the J gene lost 5 bases, with 14 bases spanning the gap. The CDR3 contains 13 residues. CDR3 loop: CASNGILGETQYF. In DNA, the CDR3 is TGTGCCAGCAACGGGATCCTGGGGGAGACCCAGTACTTC.

The sample holds many counts of this clonotype. The chain couples TRBV12-3 or TRBV12-4 to TRBJ1-6; perhaps TRBD1 as D (5 bases). The CDR3 runs 14 residues. Trimming stripped 3 bases from V and 10 bases from J, with 13 bases between. The CDR3 DNA follows: TGTGCCAGCAGTTTTAGTAGGGGAGGATCACCCCTCCACTTT. Residues: CASSFSRGGSPLHF.

This rearrangement joins TRBV5-1 to TRBJ2-7, with 9 nucleotides matching TRBD2. The V gene's germline CDR1 is SGHRS and CDR2 YFSETQ. This CDR3 comprises 14 residues. The trim removed 5 bases at V and 2 bases at J, leaving 5 bases unmatched. The CDR3 DNA follows: TGCGCCAGCAGTAGGACTAGCGCCGCCTACGAGCAGTACTTC. Encoded protein: CASSRTSAAYEQYF.

Worth noting for this clonotype: With a much larger clone just one base away, this may be a read error. The gene calls are TRBV14 and TRBJ2-7; D is undetermined. The CDR3 is 15 amino acids. CDR1 SGHDN and CDR2 FVKESK come from the germline V gene. The CDR3 loop reads CACSHLYNGSYEQYF. In nucleotides, the CDR3 is TGTGCCTGCAGCCATCTGTATAACGGTTCCTACGAGCAGTACTTC. Drawing the rest from reference TRBV14 and TRBJ2-7, the complete variable domain is EAGVTQFPSHSVIEKGQTVTLRCDPISGHDNLYWYRRVMGKEIKFLLHFVKESKQDESGMPNNRFLAERTGGTYSTLKVQPAELEDSGVYFCACSHLYNGSYEQYFGPGTRLTVT.

The sample holds many counts of this clonotype. In nucleotides, the CDR3 is TGTGCCAGCAGGTCAATGGGGGAGGTATCTAACTATGGCTACACCTTC. It is translated as CASRSMGEVSNYGYTF. The chain uses TRBV28 and TRBJ1-2; the D gene is possibly TRBD1 (5 bases). Trimming cost V 6 bases and J 0 bases, with 17 bases left between them. CDR1 and CDR2 (germline): MDHEN, SYDVKM. CDR3 size: 16 residues.

The chain joins TRBV3-1 to TRBJ2-6; unclear D gene. Germline lookup yields CDR1 LGHDT and CDR2 YNNKEL (reference sequence). Trimming removed 4 bases at V and 3 bases at J, with 13 bases between. The CDR3 covers 16 residues. Here the CDR3 DNA reads TGTGCCAGCAGCCCGGACCGTCGACTTGGGGCCAACGTCCTGACTTTC. Its protein product is CASSPDRRLGANVLTF.

This clonotype was observed at least ten times. The genes are TRBV7-2 and TRBJ2-7; D is ambiguous. The germline gives CDR1 SGHTA, CDR2 FQGNSA. The CDR3 consists of 13 residues. V lost 1 base, J lost 4 bases, and 8 bases lay in between. The CDR3 protein is CASSLDLRYEQYF. CDR3 bases: TGTGCCAGCAGCTTAGATTTACGTTACGAGCAGTACTTC.

The sample holds many counts of this clonotype. CDR3 in DNA: TGTGCCAGCAGCTTGAGGGAGCTTGCAACTAATGAAAAACTGTTTTTT. Amino acids: CASSLRELATNEKLFF. V is TRBV5-4 and J is TRBJ1-4; D gene unclear. The CDR3 length is 16 residues. V was shortened by 1 base and J by 0 bases, with 10 bases between the two germline ends. The germline CDR1 and CDR2 sequences are SGHNT and YYREEE (reference sequence).

CDR3 DNA: TGTGCCAGCAGCTTGGGGGGGGGACAGGGCCATTCACCCCTCCACTTT. Amino acid sequence: CASSLGGGQGHSPLHF. The chain employs TRBV5-4 and TRBJ1-6, with TRBD1 matching 9 bases. V lost 0 bases to trimming and J lost 8 bases; unmatched junction nucleotides: 6. The CDR3 has 16 residues. CDR1 is SGHNT and CDR2 is YYREEE in the germline V gene (reference sequence).

This clonotype was recorded many times. The chain is built from TRBV5-1 and TRBJ2-1; D might be TRBD1 or TRBD2, each matching 5 bases. The CDR3 is made up of 15 amino acids. V lost 5 bases to trimming and J lost 8 bases, with 20 bases between them. CDR1 is SGHRS, CDR2 YFSETQ, per germline. CDR3 amino acids: CASSRGDATADEQFF. The CDR3 DNA is TGCGCCAGCAGTCGCGGCGACGCGACAGCGGATGAGCAGTTCTTC.

This clonotype has a count of ten or more. V gene TRBV7-9 combines with J gene TRBJ1-1; D perhaps matches TRBD1 (5 bases). The germline V gene encodes CDR1 SEHNR and CDR2 FQNEAQ (reference sequence). This CDR3 is built from 16 residues. Trimming took off 1 base at V and 5 bases at J, with 17 bases between the two ends. The CDR3 region has the DNA TGTGCCAGCAGCTTAGGAACCCTCGGGGGAGGGACTGAAGCTTTCTTT. It encodes CASSLGTLGGGTEAFF.